These 9 T cell receptor beta chains originate from one sample sequenced in a study of beta chain features in type 1 diabetes. cDNA synthesis used the whole RNA isolate, giving expressed TCRB sequences. Produced via immunoSEQ multiplex PCR; TCRdb's table is partial and in-frame only. Of about 44,000 clones listed, roughly 49% are singletons. The source material was Tregs from blood. Every receptor here comes from a woman aged 18-35 years in good health.

The rearrangement uses TRBV11-2 and TRBJ2-6; 10 nucleotides align to TRBD1. The J segment lost 2 bases and the V segment lost 5 bases, leaving 6 bases of the junction unmatched. There are 17 residues in the CDR3. Germline V gene sequence: CDR1 SGHAT, CDR2 FQNNGV. CDR3: CASSPGQGPPGANVLTF. The CDR3 DNA follows: TGTGCCAGCAGCCCGGGACAGGGGCCCCCTGGGGCCAACGTCCTGACTTTC.

The chain employs TRBV7-6 and TRBJ2-7, with unresolved D. The germline CDR1 and CDR2 sequences are SGHVS and FNYEAQ. This CDR3 spans 14 amino acids. V dropped 2 bases and J dropped 0 bases, with 8 bases sitting between them. This CDR3 is CASSLSFSSYEQYF. CDR3 DNA sequence: TGTGCCAGCAGCTTATCCTTCAGCTCCTACGAGCAGTACTTC. Combining the CDR3 with reference TRBV7-6 and TRBJ2-7 gives the whole variable domain GAGVSQSPRYKVTKRGQDVALRCDPISGHVSLYWYRQALGQGPEFLTYFNYEAQQDKSGLPNDRFSAERPEGSISTLTIQRTEQRDSAMYRCASSLSFSSYEQYFGPGTRLTVT.

The rearrangement joins TRBV30 to TRBJ2-3, with D possibly matching TRBD2 (6 bases). Trimming removed 5 bases from V and 5 bases from J, with 8 bases in between. Germline V gives CDR1 GTSNPN, CDR2 SVGIG (reference sequence). CDR3 length: 11 amino acids. The CDR3 nucleotides read TGTGCCTGGGGAGGGTTAGATACGCAGTATTTT. Protein: CAWGGLDTQYF.

This clone was observed a few times. This sequence joins TRBV2 and TRBJ2-1; 7 bases are shared with TRBD1. Germline assignment: CDR1 SNHLY and CDR2 FYNNEI. J was trimmed by 1 base and V by 2 bases; bases with no gene match: 2. CDR3 length: 15 residues. CDR3 protein: CASSERQGSYNEQFF. CDR3 nucleotide sequence: TGTGCCAGCAGTGAACGACAGGGTTCCTACAATGAGCAGTTCTTC.

This rearrangement joins TRBV10-3 to TRBJ1-1; D gene ambiguous. The CDR3 runs 13 residues. Germline V CDR1 and CDR2: ENHRY, SYGVKD. The V end lost 8 bases, the J end lost 5 bases, and 15 bases lay between the germline ends. The CDR3 spells CAISGTSGTEAFF. The CDR3 region has the DNA TGTGCCATCTCTGGTACGTCGGGGACTGAAGCTTTCTTT.

The chain links TRBV4-3 to TRBJ1-4; tentatively, D is TRBD1 (6 bases). CDR3 size: 16 residues. Germline CDR1 is LGHNA and CDR2 is YSLEER. Trimming shortened V by 3 bases and J by 0 bases, and 11 bases separated the two germline ends. The CDR3 coding sequence is TGCGCCAGCAGCCAGACAGGAGCCGCAACTAATGAAAAACTGTTTTTT. Its protein product is CASSQTGAATNEKLFF.

This clone appeared once. The chain has TRBV7-9 and TRBJ2-1; 13 bases align to TRBD2. In germline, CDR1 is SEHNR, CDR2 FQNEAQ (reference sequence). This CDR3 is 15 amino acids long. With V trimmed by 5 bases and J by 7 bases, 5 bases remained unmatched. CDR3 DNA sequence: TGTGCCAGCAGCCGGGGGACTAGCGGGGCAAATGAGCAGTTCTTC. This gives the protein CASSRGTSGANEQFF.

The chain links TRBV7-2 to TRBJ2-7; D unclear. Germline V gene lookup returns CDR1 SGHTA and CDR2 FQGNSA. This CDR3 spans 16 amino acids. The ends were cut back, 0 bases at V and 8 bases at J, with 20 bases in the middle. The CDR3 is CASSLASVGLGSKQYF. The CDR3 DNA reads TGTGCCAGCAGCTTAGCGTCTGTCGGCCTGGGCTCGAAGCAGTACTTC.

The chain has TRBV5-1 and TRBJ2-7; D perhaps matches TRBD1 (6 bases). The V gene's germline CDR1 is SGHRS and CDR2 YFSETQ. V was cut by 2 bases and J by 2 bases, with 14 bases left in between. CDR3 length: 15 residues. CDR3 amino acids: CASSLGTSDTYEQYF. The CDR3 DNA sequence: TGCGCCAGCAGCTTAGGGACATCCGACACCTACGAGCAGTACTTC. The complete variable domain, with remaining parts taken from reference TRBV5-1 and TRBJ2-7, reads KAGVTQTPRYLIKTRGQQVTLSCSPISGHRSVSWYQQTPGQGLQFLFEYFSETQRNKGNFPGRFSGRQFSNSRSEMNVSTLELGDSALYLCASSLGTSDTYEQYFGPGTRLTVT.